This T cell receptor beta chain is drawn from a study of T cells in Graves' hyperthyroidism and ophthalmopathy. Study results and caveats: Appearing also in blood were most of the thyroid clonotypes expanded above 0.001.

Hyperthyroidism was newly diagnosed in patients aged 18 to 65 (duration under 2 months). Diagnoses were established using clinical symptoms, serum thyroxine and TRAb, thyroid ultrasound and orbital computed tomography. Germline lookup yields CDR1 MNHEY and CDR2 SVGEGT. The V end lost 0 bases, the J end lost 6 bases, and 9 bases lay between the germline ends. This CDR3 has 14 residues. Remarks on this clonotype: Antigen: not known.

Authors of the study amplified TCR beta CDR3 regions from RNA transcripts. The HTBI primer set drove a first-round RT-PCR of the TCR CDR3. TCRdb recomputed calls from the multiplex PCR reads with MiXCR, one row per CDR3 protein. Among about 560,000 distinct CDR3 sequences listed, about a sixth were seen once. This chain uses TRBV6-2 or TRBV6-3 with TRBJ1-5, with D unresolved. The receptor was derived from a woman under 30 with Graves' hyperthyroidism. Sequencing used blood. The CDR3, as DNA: TGTGCCAGCAGTTACTCGGAGGGTAGTCAGCCCCAGCATTTT. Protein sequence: CASSYSEGSQPQHF.